The following is a TCR beta chain sequence with its context. The germline V and J ends were trimmed by 9 bases and 2 bases, with 12 bases remaining between them. Germline V gene sequence: CDR1 SGHNT, CDR2 YYREEE (reference sequence). The CDR3 consists of 13 residues. The repertoire was sequenced with immunoSEQ multiplex PCR; TCRdb's copy has only in-frame clones and lacks some. Altogether around 150,000 clones are present, about 95% being singletons, with the ten largest covering about 0.64%. The sample comes from a study of T cell responses to AZD1222 COVID-19 vaccine. The material sequenced was peripheral blood, taken on day 0 of AZD1222 vaccination. This receptor was obtained from an adult in good health. The chain is built from TRBV5-4 and TRBJ2-1, with D maybe TRBD2 (6 bases). The CDR3 coding sequence is TGTGCCACCATAGCGGATACCTACAATGAGCAGTTCTTC. Residues: CATIADTYNEQFF.